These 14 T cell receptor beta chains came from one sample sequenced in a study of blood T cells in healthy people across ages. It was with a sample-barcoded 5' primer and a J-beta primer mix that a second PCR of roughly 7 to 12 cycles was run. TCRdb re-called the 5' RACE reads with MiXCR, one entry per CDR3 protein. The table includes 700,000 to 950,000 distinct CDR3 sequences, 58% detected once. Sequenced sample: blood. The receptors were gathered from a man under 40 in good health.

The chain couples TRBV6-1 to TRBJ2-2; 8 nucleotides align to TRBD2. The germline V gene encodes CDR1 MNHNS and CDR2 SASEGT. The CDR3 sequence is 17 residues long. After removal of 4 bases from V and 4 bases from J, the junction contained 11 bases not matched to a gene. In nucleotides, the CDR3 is TGTGCCAGCAGTGTTGCTTTAGCGGGGACGAGCACCGGGGAGCTGTTTTTT. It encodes CASSVALAGTSTGELFF.

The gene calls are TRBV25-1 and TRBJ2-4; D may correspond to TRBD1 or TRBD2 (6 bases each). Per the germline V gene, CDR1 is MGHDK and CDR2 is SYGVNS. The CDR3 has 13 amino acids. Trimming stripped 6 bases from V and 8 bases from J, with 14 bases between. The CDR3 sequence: CASRTPRGDIQYF. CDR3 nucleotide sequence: TGTGCCAGCAGGACCCCGAGGGGGGACATTCAGTACTTC.

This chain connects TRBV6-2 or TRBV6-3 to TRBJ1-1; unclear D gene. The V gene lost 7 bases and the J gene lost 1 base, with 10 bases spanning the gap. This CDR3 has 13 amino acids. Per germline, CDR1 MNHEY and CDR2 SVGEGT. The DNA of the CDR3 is TGTGCCAGCACCTCAAGGAGGAACACTGAAGCTTTCTTT. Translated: CASTSRRNTEAFF.

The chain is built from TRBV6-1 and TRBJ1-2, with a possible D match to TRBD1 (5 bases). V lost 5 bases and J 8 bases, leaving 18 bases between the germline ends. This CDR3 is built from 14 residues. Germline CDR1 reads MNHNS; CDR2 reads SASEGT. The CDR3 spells CASSPRGVEDGYTF. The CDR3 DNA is TGTGCCAGCAGTCCCCGGGGCGTGGAAGACGGCTACACCTTC.

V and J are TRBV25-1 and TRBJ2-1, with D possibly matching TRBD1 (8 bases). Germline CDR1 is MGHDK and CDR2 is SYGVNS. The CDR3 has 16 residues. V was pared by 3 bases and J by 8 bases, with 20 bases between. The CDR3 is CASSDSGGRGQDEQFF. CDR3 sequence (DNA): TGTGCCAGCAGTGATTCGGGGGGCAGGGGGCAGGATGAGCAGTTCTTC.

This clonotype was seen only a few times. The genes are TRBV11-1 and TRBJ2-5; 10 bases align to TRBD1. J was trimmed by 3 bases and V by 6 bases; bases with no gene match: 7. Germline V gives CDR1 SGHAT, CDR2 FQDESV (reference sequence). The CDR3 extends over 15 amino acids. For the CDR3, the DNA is TGTGCCAGCAGTGGAGCCGGGACAGGGGAAGAGACCCAGTACTTC. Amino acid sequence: CASSGAGTGEETQYF.

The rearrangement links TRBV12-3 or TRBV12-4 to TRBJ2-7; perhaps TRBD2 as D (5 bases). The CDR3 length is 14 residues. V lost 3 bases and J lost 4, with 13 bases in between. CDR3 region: CASSFGVGEYEQYF. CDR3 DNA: TGTGCCAGCAGTTTCGGGGTTGGAGAATACGAGCAGTACTTC.

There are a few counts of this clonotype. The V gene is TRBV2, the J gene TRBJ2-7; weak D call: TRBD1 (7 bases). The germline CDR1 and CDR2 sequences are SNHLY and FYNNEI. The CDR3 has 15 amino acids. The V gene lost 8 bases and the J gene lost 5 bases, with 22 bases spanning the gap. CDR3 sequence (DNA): TGTGCCAGCCAGGAGGGTACAGGGGCCGTCGACGAGCAGTACTTC. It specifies CASQEGTGAVDEQYF. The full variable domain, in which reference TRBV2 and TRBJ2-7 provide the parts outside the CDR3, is EPEVTQTPSHQVTQMGQEVILRCVPISNHLYFYWYRQILGQKVEFLVSFYNNEISEKSEIFDDQFSVERPDGSNFTLKIRSTKLEDSAMYFCASQEGTGAVDEQYFGPGTRLTVT.

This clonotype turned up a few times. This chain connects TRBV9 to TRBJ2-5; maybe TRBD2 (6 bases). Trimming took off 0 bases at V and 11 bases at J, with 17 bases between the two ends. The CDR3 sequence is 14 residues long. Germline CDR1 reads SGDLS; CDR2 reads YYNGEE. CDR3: CASSVDGRGNEQYF. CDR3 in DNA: TGTGCCAGCAGCGTAGACGGGAGAGGCAATGAGCAGTACTTC. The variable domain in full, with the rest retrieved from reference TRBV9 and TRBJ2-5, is DSGVTQTPKHLITATGQRVTLRCSPRSGDLSVYWYQQSLDQGLQFLIQYYNGEERAKGNILERFSAQQFPDLHSELNLSSLELGDSALYFCASSVDGRGNEQYFGPGTRLLVL.

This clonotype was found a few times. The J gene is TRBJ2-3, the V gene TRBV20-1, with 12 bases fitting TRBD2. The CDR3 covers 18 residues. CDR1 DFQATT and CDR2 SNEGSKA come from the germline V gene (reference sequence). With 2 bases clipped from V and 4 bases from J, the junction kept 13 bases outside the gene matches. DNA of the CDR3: TGCAGTGCTAGATCACTGGAGGTCCTAGCGGGAGGGCCAGATACGCAGTATTTT. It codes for CSARSLEVLAGGPDTQYF.

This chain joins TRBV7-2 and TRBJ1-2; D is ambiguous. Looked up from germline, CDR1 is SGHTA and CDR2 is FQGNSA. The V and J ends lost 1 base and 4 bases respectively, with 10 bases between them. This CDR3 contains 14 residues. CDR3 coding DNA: TGTGCCAGCAGCTTAGTTTCAGGCACCTATGGCTACACCTTC. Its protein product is CASSLVSGTYGYTF.

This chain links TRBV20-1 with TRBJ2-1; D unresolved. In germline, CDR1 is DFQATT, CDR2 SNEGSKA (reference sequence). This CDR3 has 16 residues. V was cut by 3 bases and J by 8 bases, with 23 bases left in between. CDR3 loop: CSASVLAEVRFHEQFF. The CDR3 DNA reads TGCAGTGCTAGTGTATTGGCGGAAGTACGGTTTCATGAGCAGTTCTTC.

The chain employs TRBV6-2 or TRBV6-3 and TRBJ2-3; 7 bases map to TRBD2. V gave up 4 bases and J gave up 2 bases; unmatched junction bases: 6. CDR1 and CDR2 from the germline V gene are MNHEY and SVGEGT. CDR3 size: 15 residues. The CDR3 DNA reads TGTGCCAGCAGTTCCCCAGCGGGGTACACAGATACGCAGTATTTT. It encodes CASSSPAGYTDTQYF.

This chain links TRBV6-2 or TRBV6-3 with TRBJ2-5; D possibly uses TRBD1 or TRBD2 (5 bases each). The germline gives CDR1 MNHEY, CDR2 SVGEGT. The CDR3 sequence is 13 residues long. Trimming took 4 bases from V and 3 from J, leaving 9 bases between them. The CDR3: CASSFRDEETQYF. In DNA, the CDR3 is TGTGCCAGCAGTTTCCGGGACGAAGAGACCCAGTACTTC.